This entry describes one T cell receptor (beta chain). The CDR3 loop spans 13 amino acids. V shed 4 bases and J 11 bases; nucleotides not matched to a gene: 7. Germline V gene data show CDR1 as SNHLY and CDR2 as FYNNEI. Authors' methods: Using reference gene primer amplification, nucleated cell counts were estimated. Some clones are missing from TCRdb's copy, which holds only in-frame ones; the method was immunoSEQ multiplex PCR. Clonal size and the V and J genes are those of that table, whereas D and trimming came from the DNA. This sample has more than 250,000 clones, with around 86% found just once. This sample stems from a study of blood T cell repertoires in COVID-19. Study context: COVID-19 samples from acute and convalescent phases originated in the United States, Italy and Spain. The cDNA or gDNA used as material had been derived from T cells, B-cell-depleted T cells, or PBMCs.

Sequences were obtained from peripheral blood. The TCR sequence derives from a man younger than 35 with active or convalescent COVID-19. The chain links TRBV2 to TRBJ2-3, with 9 bases fitting TRBD2. The CDR3 DNA follows: TGTGCCAGCAGTGTGGAGCGGGAGGCGGTGCAGTATTTT. This translates into CASSVEREAVQYF.